Listed here are 6 T cell receptor beta chains from one sample, sequenced in a study of cytomegalovirus exposure and HLA in healthy donors. Researchers ran the PCR with 60 Vbeta and 13 Jbeta primers. Some clones are missing from TCRdb's copy, which holds only in-frame ones; the method was immunoSEQ multiplex PCR. Of some 96,000 clones listed, approximately 80% are singletons. Sequenced sample: PBMCs. Receptor source: a female donor in good health and CMV-seronegative.

This clone came up once. The rearrangement joins TRBV7-9 to TRBJ2-1; TRBD1 matches at 9 bases. Germline CDR1 reads SEHNR; CDR2 reads FQNEAQ (reference sequence). J was trimmed by 8 bases and V by 6 bases; bases with no gene match: 8. CDR3 length: 14 residues. CDR3 bases: TGTGCCAGCAGTTGGGACAGGGTCGGGGATGAGCAGTTCTTC. As protein: CASSWDRVGDEQFF.

Ten or more counts support this clone. For the CDR3, the DNA is TGTGCCAGCAGTTCGAAAATGGGACAGGGAATCTACGAGCAGTACTTC. Amino acids: CASSSKMGQGIYEQYF. The genes are TRBV6-5 and TRBJ2-7, with 9 bases fitting TRBD1. From germline, CDR1 is MNHEY and CDR2 SVGAGI. Trimming removed 4 bases from V and 3 bases from J; junction bases left unmatched: 10. The CDR3 consists of 16 residues.

The V and J genes are TRBV5-1 and TRBJ1-2; 9 nucleotides match TRBD1. CDR1 and CDR2 (germline): SGHRS, YFSETQ. The CDR3 contains 18 residues. The V gene end was trimmed by 5 bases and the J gene end by 4 bases; junction bases not matched to a gene: 18. In nucleotides, the CDR3 is TGCGCCAGCAGTGGGACAGGGCCAGCTCCGACGTTGAGCTATGGCTACACCTTC. Its translation: CASSGTGPAPTLSYGYTF.

The chain combines TRBV15 with TRBJ2-5, with a possible D match to TRBD1 (6 bases). The length of the CDR3 is 15 residues. The germline V gene encodes CDR1 LNHNV and CDR2 YYDKDF (reference sequence). V was clipped by 5 bases and J by 5 bases, with 18 bases between them. The CDR3 DNA sequence: TGTGCCACCAGCGGGTACAACAGGGACGGGGAGACCCAGTACTTC. It specifies CATSGYNRDGETQYF. Full variable domain (remainder filled in from reference TRBV15 and TRBJ2-5): DAMVIQNPRYQVTQFGKPVTLSCSQTLNHNVMYWYQQKSSQAPKLLFHYYDKDFNNEADTPDNFQSRRPNTSFCFLDIRSPGLGDTAMYLCATSGYNRDGETQYFGPGTRLLVL.

The rearrangement links TRBV5-1 to TRBJ1-1, with 9 bases fitting TRBD1. The CDR3 has 17 amino acids. The junction had 14 bases not matched to a gene; V was cut back by 4 bases and J by 4 bases. The germline CDR1 and CDR2 sequences are SGHRS and YFSETQ. The CDR3 sequence is CASSVPVGQGGGTEAFF. Here the CDR3 DNA reads TGCGCCAGCAGCGTCCCCGTGGGACAGGGAGGGGGCACTGAAGCTTTCTTT.

This clone has only a few counts. The J gene is TRBJ2-2, the V gene TRBV7-2, with D maybe TRBD2 (5 bases). Trimming left V 1 base short and J 4 bases short, with 10 bases between. CDR1 is SGHTA and CDR2 is FQGNSA in the germline V gene. CDR3 length: 15 amino acids. The CDR3 sequence: CASSLGVALTGELFF. CDR3 sequence (DNA): TGTGCCAGCAGCTTAGGGGTAGCGCTCACCGGGGAGCTGTTTTTT.